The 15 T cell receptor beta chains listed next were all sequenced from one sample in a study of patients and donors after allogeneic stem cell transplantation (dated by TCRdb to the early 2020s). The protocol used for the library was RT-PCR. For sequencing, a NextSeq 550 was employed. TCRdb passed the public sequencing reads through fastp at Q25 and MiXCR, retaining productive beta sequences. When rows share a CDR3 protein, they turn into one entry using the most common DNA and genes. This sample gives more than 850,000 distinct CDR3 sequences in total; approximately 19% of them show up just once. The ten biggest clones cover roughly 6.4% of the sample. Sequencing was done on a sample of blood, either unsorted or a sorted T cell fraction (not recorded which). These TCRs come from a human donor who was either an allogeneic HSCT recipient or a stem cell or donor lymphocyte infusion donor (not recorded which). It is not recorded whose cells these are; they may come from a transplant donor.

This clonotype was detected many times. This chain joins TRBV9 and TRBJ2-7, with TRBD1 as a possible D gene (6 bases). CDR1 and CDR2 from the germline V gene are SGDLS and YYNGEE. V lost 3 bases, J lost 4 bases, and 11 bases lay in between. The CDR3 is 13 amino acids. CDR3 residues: CASSGTVSYEQYF. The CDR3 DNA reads TGTGCCAGCAGCGGGACAGTTTCGTACGAGCAGTACTTC.

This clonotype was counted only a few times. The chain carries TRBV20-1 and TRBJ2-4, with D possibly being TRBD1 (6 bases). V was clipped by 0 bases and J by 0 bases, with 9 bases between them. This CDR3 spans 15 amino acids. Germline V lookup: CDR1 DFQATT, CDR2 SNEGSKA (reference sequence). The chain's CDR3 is CSAREDSLAKNIQYF. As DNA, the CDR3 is TGCAGTGCTAGAGAGGACAGTCTAGCCAAAAACATTCAGTACTTC.

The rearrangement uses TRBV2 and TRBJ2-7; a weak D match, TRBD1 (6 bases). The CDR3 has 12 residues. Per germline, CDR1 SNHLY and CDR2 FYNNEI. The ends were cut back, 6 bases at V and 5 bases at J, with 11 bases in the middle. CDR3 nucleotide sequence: TGTGCCAGCAGACGGGACAAGAACGAGCAGTACTTC. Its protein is CASRRDKNEQYF.

The CDR3 here is CASSLETGTNEQFF. Written as DNA, the CDR3 is TGCGCCAGCAGCTTAGAGACTGGAACCAATGAGCAGTTCTTC. This chain uses TRBV5-1 with TRBJ2-1; D is uncertain. Germline values: CDR1 SGHRS, CDR2 YFSETQ. CDR3 length: 14 residues. V was cut by 2 bases and J by 6 bases, with 12 bases left in between.

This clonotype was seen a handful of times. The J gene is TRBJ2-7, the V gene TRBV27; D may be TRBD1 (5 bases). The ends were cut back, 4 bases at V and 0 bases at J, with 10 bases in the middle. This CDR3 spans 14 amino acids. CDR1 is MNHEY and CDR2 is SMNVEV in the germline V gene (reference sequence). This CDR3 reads CASSYRRDSYEQYF. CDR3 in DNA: TGTGCCAGCAGTTACCGCAGGGACTCCTACGAGCAGTACTTC.

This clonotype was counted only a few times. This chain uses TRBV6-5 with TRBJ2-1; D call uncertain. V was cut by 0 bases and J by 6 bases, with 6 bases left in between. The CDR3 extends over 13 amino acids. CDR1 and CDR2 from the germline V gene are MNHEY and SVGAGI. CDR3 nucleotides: TGTGCCAGCAGTTACTCGGCTAGCAATGAGCAGTTCTTC. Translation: CASSYSASNEQFF.

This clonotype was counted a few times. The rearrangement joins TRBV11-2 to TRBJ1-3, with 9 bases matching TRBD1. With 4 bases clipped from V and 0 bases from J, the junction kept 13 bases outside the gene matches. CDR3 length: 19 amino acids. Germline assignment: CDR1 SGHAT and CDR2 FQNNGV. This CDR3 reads CASSSTGTGKGSSGNTIYF. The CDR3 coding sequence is TGTGCCAGCAGCTCAACCGGGACAGGGAAGGGGAGCTCTGGAAACACCATATATTTT.

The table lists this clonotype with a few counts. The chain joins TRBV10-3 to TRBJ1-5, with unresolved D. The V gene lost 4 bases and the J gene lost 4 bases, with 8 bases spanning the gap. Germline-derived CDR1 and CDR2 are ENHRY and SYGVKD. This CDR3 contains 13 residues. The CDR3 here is CAISGSENQPQHF. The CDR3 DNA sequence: TGTGCCATCAGTGGGTCGGAGAATCAGCCCCAGCATTTT.

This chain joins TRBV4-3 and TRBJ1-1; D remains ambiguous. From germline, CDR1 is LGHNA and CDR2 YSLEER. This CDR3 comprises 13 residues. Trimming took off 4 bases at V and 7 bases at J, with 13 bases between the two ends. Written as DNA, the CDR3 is TGCGCCAGCAGCCCAGATCGGTCTCATGAAGCTTTCTTT. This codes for CASSPDRSHEAFF.

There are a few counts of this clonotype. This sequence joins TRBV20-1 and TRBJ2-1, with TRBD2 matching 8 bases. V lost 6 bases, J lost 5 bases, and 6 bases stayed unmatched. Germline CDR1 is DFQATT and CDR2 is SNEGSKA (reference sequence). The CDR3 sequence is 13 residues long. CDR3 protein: CSATGGGDNEQFF. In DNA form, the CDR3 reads TGCAGTGCCACCGGGGGGGGGGACAATGAGCAGTTCTTC.

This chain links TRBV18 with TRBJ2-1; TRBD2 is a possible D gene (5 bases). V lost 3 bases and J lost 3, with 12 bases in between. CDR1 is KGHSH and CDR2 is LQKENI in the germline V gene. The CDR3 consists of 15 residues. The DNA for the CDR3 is TGTGCCAGCTCACCGAGACTACGTAACTACAATGAGCAGTTCTTC. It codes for CASSPRLRNYNEQFF.

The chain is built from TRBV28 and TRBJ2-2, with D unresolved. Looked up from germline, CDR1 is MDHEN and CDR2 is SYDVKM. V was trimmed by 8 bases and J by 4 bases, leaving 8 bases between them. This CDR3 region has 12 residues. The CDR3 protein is CASVASTGELFF. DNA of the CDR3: TGTGCCAGCGTAGCCAGCACCGGGGAGCTGTTTTTT.

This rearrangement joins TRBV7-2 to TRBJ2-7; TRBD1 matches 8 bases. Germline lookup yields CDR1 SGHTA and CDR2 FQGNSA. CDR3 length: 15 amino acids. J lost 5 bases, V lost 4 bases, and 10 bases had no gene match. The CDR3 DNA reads TGTGCCAGCAGCTCCTCCGGGACAGGCGATGACGAGCAGTACTTC. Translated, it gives CASSSSGTGDDEQYF.

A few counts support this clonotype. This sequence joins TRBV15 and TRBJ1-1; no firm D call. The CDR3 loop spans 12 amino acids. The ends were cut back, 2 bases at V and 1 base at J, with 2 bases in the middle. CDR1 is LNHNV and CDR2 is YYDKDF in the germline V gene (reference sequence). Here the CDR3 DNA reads TGTGCCACCAGCAGAAGGAACACTGAAGCTTTCTTT. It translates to CATSRRNTEAFF.

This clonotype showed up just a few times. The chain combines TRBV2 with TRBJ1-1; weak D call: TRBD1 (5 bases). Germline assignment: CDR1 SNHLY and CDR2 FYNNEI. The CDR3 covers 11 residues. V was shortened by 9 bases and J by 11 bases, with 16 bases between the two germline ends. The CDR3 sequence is CASYAGLVAFF. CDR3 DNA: TGTGCCAGTTACGCAGGGCTAGTGGCTTTCTTT. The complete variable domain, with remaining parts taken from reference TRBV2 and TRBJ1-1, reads EPEVTQTPSHQVTQMGQEVILRCVPISNHLYFYWYRQILGQKVEFLVSFYNNEISEKSEIFDDQFSVERPDGSNFTLKIRSTKLEDSAMYFCASYAGLVAFFGQGTRLTVV.